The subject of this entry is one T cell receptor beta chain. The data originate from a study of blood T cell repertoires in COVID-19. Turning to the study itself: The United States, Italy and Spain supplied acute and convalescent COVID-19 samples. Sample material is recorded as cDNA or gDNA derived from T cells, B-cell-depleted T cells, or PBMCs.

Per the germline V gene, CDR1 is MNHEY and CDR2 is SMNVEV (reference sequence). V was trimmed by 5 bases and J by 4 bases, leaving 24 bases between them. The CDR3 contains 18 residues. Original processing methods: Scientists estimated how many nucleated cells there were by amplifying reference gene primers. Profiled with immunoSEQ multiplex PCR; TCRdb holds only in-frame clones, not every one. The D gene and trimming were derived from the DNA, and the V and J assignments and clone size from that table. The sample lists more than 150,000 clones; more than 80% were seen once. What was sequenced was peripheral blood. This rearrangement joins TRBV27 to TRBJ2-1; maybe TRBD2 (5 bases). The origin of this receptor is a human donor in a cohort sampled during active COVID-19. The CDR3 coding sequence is TGTGCCAGCAGTCCCATAGAGGGCATTGACGGACGTTACAATGAGCAGTTCTTC. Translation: CASSPIEGIDGRYNEQFF.